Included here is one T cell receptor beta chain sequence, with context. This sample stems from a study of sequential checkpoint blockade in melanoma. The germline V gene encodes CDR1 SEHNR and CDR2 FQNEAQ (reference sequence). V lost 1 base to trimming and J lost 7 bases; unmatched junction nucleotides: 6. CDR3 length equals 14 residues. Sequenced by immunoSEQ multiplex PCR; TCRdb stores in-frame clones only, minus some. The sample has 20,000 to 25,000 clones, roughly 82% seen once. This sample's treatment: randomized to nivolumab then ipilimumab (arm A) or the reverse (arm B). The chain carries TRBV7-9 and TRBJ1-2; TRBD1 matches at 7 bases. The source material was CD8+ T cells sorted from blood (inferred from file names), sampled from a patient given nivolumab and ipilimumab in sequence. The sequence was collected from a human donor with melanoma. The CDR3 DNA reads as TGTGCCAGCAGCTTAGGAGACAGGGTCTCTGGCTACACCTTC. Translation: CASSLGDRVSGYTF.